Each of the 14 T cell receptor beta chains below was sequenced from the same sample in a study of OX40 agonist ivuxolimab in advanced cancers. Here immunoSEQ multiplex PCR was the method, and the copy in TCRdb shows in-frame clones only, minus some. The sample shows roughly 73,000 clones, over 85% of them seen only once. Specimen: CD4+ or CD8+ T cells sorted from blood, collected in a trial of the OX40 agonist ivuxolimab. These receptors were taken from an adult with an advanced solid tumor such as melanoma, head and neck, liver or kidney cancer.

The gene calls are TRBV6-5 and TRBJ1-4, with D uncertain. The CDR3 is 14 amino acids. Germline loops: CDR1 MNHEY, CDR2 SVGAGI. V lost 6 bases and J 7 bases, leaving 15 bases between the germline ends. This CDR3 reads CASSDIVKSEKLFF. Here the CDR3 DNA reads TGTGCCAGCAGCGACATAGTGAAGAGTGAAAAACTGTTTTTT.

The CDR3 sequence is CASSHHPEVPPLHF. In DNA form, the CDR3 reads TGCGCCAGCAGCCACCATCCCGAGGTCCCACCCCTCCACTTT. This rearrangement joins TRBV4-1 to TRBJ1-6; no clear D gene. The germline V gene encodes CDR1 MGHRA and CDR2 YSYEKL. The CDR3 is 14 residues long. The germline V and J ends were trimmed by 3 bases and 11 bases, with 14 bases remaining between them.

The chain recombines TRBV5-6 with TRBJ2-1; no firm D call. This CDR3 is 12 amino acids long. Looked up from germline, CDR1 is SGHDT and CDR2 is YYEEEE. Trimming removed 4 bases from V and 4 bases from J, with 6 bases in between. The CDR3 bases are TGTGCCAGCAGCCCGACATACAATGAGCAGTTCTTC. Translated: CASSPTYNEQFF.

The chain carries TRBV5-8 and TRBJ2-2; unclear D gene. The germline gives CDR1 SGHTS, CDR2 YDEGEE. The CDR3 covers 12 residues. V lost 0 bases to trimming and J lost 7 bases, with 4 bases between them. The CDR3 loop is CASSLDGGELFF. CDR3 nucleotide sequence: TGTGCCAGCAGCTTGGACGGCGGGGAGCTGTTTTTT.

V and J are TRBV27 and TRBJ2-7; no reliable D call. V was clipped by 4 bases and J by 7 bases, with 17 bases between them. Germline CDR1 reads MNHEY; CDR2 reads SMNVEV (reference sequence). The CDR3 has 14 residues. CDR3: CASSSPRRPWEQYF. CDR3 nucleotides: TGTGCCAGCAGTTCACCCCGCCGCCCCTGGGAGCAGTACTTC.

The rearrangement uses TRBV19 and TRBJ2-2; the match to TRBD1 covers 9 bases. CDR1 is LNHDA, CDR2 SQIVND, per germline (reference sequence). With V trimmed by 10 bases and J by 6 bases, 12 bases remained unmatched. This CDR3 region has 15 residues. The CDR3 region has the DNA TGTGCCACAGGGTCCGGGACAGGGAGGTCCGGGGAGCTGTTTTTT. This codes for CATGSGTGRSGELFF.

This clone appeared a few times. V and J are TRBV5-6 and TRBJ1-2; D remains unclear. The CDR3 runs to 12 residues. V lost 7 bases to trimming and J lost 2 bases, with 9 bases between them. Germline-derived CDR1 and CDR2 are SGHDT and YYEEEE. The CDR3 protein is CASGRNNYGYTF. DNA of the CDR3: TGTGCCAGCGGTAGAAACAACTATGGCTACACCTTC.

V usage is TRBV13 and J usage is TRBJ1-6; D is unclear. This CDR3 contains 13 residues. Germline V lookup: CDR1 PRHDT, CDR2 FYEKMQ (reference sequence). Trimming cost V 5 bases and J 9 bases, with 11 bases left between them. The CDR3 loop reads CASSVRTGSPLHF. In nucleotides, the CDR3 is TGTGCCAGCAGCGTTAGGACGGGTTCACCCCTCCACTTT.

V usage is TRBV5-1 and J usage is TRBJ1-1; D is unclear. V lost 1 base to trimming and J lost 0 bases, with 7 bases between them. Germline lookup yields CDR1 SGHRS and CDR2 YFSETQ. This CDR3 is 14 amino acids long. The CDR3 here is CASSLRALNTEAFF. The DNA for the CDR3 is TGCGCCAGCAGCTTGCGAGCGCTGAACACTGAAGCTTTCTTT.

The chain recombines TRBV4-1 with TRBJ2-5; either TRBD1 or TRBD2 may fit D (6 bases each). This CDR3 spans 14 amino acids. Per germline, CDR1 MGHRA and CDR2 YSYEKL. The V end was cut by 8 bases, the J end by 5 bases, with 18 bases between. The CDR3 here is CASAKGGTWETQYF. The CDR3 nucleotides read TGCGCCAGCGCCAAAGGGGGGACATGGGAGACCCAGTACTTC.

The genes are TRBV15 and TRBJ2-2; no clear D gene. V was trimmed by 1 base and J by 5 bases, leaving 8 bases between them. CDR3 size: 14 residues. Germline CDR1 reads LNHNV; CDR2 reads YYDKDF (reference sequence). CDR3 amino acids: CATSRGKGTGELFF. The CDR3 DNA is TGTGCCACCAGCAGAGGGAAAGGAACCGGGGAGCTGTTTTTT.

The chain recombines TRBV6-1 with TRBJ1-4; D gene uncertain. Germline assignment: CDR1 MNHNS and CDR2 SASEGT. With 3 bases removed from V and 10 bases from J, the gap between germline ends came to 18 bases. The CDR3 sequence is 15 residues long. The CDR3 loop is CASSDLVPPSGKLFF. The CDR3 DNA reads as TGTGCCAGCAGTGACCTAGTTCCGCCGAGTGGAAAACTGTTTTTT.

This clone was seen a few times. CDR3 in DNA: TGTGCCAGTAGTCCCCGTGGGGGACAGGCCTTGAATTCACCCCTCCACTTT. Translation: CASSPRGGQALNSPLHF. This rearrangement joins TRBV19 to TRBJ1-6; 8 positions match TRBD1. The V and J ends lost 5 bases and 7 bases, in that order; junction bases with no gene match: 13. The CDR3 sequence is 17 residues long. Germline V CDR1 and CDR2: LNHDA, SQIVND (reference sequence).

The chain carries TRBV5-5 and TRBJ2-1; a possible D gene is TRBD1 (5 bases). Germline CDR1 reads SGHKS; CDR2 reads YYEKEE (reference sequence). V was shortened by 4 bases and J by 2 bases, with 16 bases between the two germline ends. This CDR3 region has 16 residues. The CDR3, as DNA: TGTGCCAGCAGCGACCAGGGTTTACTTACCTACAATGAGCAGTTCTTC. Amino acid sequence: CASSDQGLLTYNEQFF.